The 29 T cell receptor beta chains below come from one sample, sequenced in a study of blood T cell repertoires in COVID-19. The repertoire was sequenced with immunoSEQ multiplex PCR; TCRdb's copy has only in-frame clones and lacks some. The table shows 160,000 or so clones, with roughly 87% occurring only once. Sequencing used peripheral blood. These receptors all come from a woman in her seventies with acute or convalescent COVID-19.

The count of this clone is one. This sequence joins TRBV15 and TRBJ1-1; 7 nucleotides align to TRBD1. Germline V gene data show CDR1 as LNHNV and CDR2 as YYDKDF (reference sequence). With 4 bases clipped from V and 2 bases from J, the junction kept 10 bases outside the gene matches. The CDR3 consists of 16 residues. The CDR3 nucleotides are TGTGCCACCAGCATTAGGCCGGGACAGATAAACACTGAAGCTTTCTTT. This encodes CATSIRPGQINTEAFF.

The rearrangement uses TRBV15 and TRBJ2-5; perhaps TRBD1 as D (6 bases). V lost 3 bases and J lost 2, with 13 bases in between. The CDR3 covers 15 residues. Germline values: CDR1 LNHNV, CDR2 YYDKDF (reference sequence). Here the CDR3 reads CATSRSAGAQETQYF. The CDR3 nucleotides read TGTGCCACCAGCAGGTCTGCAGGGGCTCAAGAGACCCAGTACTTC.

This clone showed up just a few times. The chain carries TRBV7-8 and TRBJ2-1; 9 nucleotides align to TRBD1. This CDR3 is 17 amino acids long. With V trimmed by 1 base and J by 2 bases, 6 bases remained unmatched. Germline V gene data show CDR1 as SGHVS and CDR2 as FQNEAQ. CDR3 sequence (DNA): TGTGCCAGCAGCTTAGAAAGGGGGACAGGGACCTACAATGAGCAGTTCTTC. Amino acid sequence: CASSLERGTGTYNEQFF.

This chain uses TRBV29-1 with TRBJ2-1, with 11 bases aligning to TRBD2. The CDR3 totals 13 residues. Germline V gene sequence: CDR1 SQVTM, CDR2 ANQGSEA. Germline trimming cut 7 bases from V and 9 bases from J; bases unmatched to any gene: 8. CDR3 in DNA: TGCAGCGCTAGACTAGCGGGGTCGGGTGAGCAGTTCTTC. Amino acids: CSARLAGSGEQFF.

This clone was observed a single time. The gene calls are TRBV6-2 or TRBV6-3 and TRBJ1-4; the D gene is possibly TRBD1 (5 bases). This CDR3 has 15 amino acids. Germline-derived CDR1 and CDR2 are MNHEY and SVGEGT. Trimming removed 4 bases at V and 0 bases at J, with 9 bases between. CDR3: CASSLTAATNEKLFF. CDR3 sequence (DNA): TGTGCCAGCAGTTTGACAGCAGCAACTAATGAAAAACTGTTTTTT.

The chain combines TRBV7-2 with TRBJ2-5, with D perhaps TRBD1 (5 bases). The V gene lost 2 bases and the J gene lost 2 bases, with 12 bases spanning the gap. CDR1 and CDR2 from the germline V gene are SGHTA and FQGNSA. This CDR3 has 15 amino acids. CDR3 in DNA: TGTGCCAGCAGCTTAAATCGGGCAGGGCAAGAGACCCAGTACTTC. It encodes CASSLNRAGQETQYF.

This chain links TRBV6-2 or TRBV6-3 with TRBJ2-1; D unclear. Germline V gene lookup returns CDR1 MNHEY and CDR2 SVGEGT. The CDR3 length is 17 residues. V was shortened by 0 bases and J by 7 bases, with 19 bases between the two germline ends. The CDR3 reads CASSYSHPFLQVNEQFF. The CDR3 coding sequence is TGTGCCAGCAGTTACTCCCATCCTTTCCTGCAGGTTAATGAGCAGTTCTTC.

The V gene is TRBV20-1, the J gene TRBJ2-3; 9 bases match TRBD2. Germline assignment: CDR1 DFQATT and CDR2 SNEGSKA (reference sequence). This CDR3 contains 15 residues. V trimming: 3 bases; J trimming: 2 bases; junction bases outside the gene matches: 6. The CDR3 DNA is TGCAGTGCTAGTTCCCCTAGCGGGGACACAGATACGCAGTATTTT. Amino acid sequence: CSASSPSGDTDTQYF.

The chain links TRBV6-5 to TRBJ1-5; 7 positions match TRBD1. J gave up 9 bases and V 10 bases, and 9 bases lay outside the gene matches. The germline gives CDR1 MNHEY, CDR2 SVGAGI. CDR3 size: 12 residues. The CDR3 here is CATTQGPRPQHF. The CDR3 DNA is TGTGCCACCACACAGGGGCCAAGGCCCCAGCATTTT.

V gene TRBV18 combines with J gene TRBJ1-6; TRBD1 agrees at 7 bases. After removal of 2 bases from V and 8 bases from J, the junction contained 6 bases not matched to a gene. Per germline, CDR1 KGHSH and CDR2 LQKENI. This CDR3 has 15 amino acids. This chain's CDR3 is CASSPGTVPDSPLHF. The CDR3, as DNA: TGTGCCAGCTCACCAGGGACAGTACCTGATTCACCCCTCCACTTT.

The chain couples TRBV6-2 or TRBV6-3 to TRBJ2-7, with TRBD2 matching over 7 bases. Trimming took 2 bases from V and 2 from J; bases not matched to a gene: 3. CDR1 and CDR2 (germline): MNHEY, SVGEGT. The CDR3 totals 14 residues. The CDR3 nucleotides read TGTGCCAGCAGTTACCACGCGGGAGCCTACGAGCAGTACTTC. This codes for CASSYHAGAYEQYF.

CDR3 nucleotide sequence: TGCAGCGTTGAGGGGACAGGGGGAAGAGGCTACACCTTC. Amino acids: CSVEGTGGRGYTF. The rearrangement links TRBV29-1 to TRBJ1-2, with 11 bases fitting TRBD1. The CDR3 consists of 13 residues. J lost 8 bases, V lost 3 bases, and 5 bases had no gene match. From germline, CDR1 is SQVTM and CDR2 ANQGSEA.

This chain joins TRBV3-1 (or the pseudogene TRBV3-2) and TRBJ1-5; 8 bases line up with TRBD1. This CDR3 is built from 18 residues. V trimming: 0 bases; J trimming: 2 bases; junction bases outside the gene matches: 9. Germline V CDR1 and CDR2: LGHDT, YNNKEL (reference sequence). CDR3 protein: CASSQDYPGGAGNQPQHF. In DNA, the CDR3 is TGTGCCAGCAGCCAAGACTATCCAGGGGGCGCAGGCAATCAGCCCCAGCATTTT.

The J gene is TRBJ1-1, the V gene TRBV11-2; D is undetermined. The germline V gene encodes CDR1 SGHAT and CDR2 FQNNGV. The CDR3 runs to 13 residues. The V end lost 1 base, the J end lost 10 bases, and 13 bases lay between the germline ends. The CDR3 protein is CASSLVLRETAFF. CDR3 DNA sequence: TGTGCCAGCAGCTTAGTGCTGCGGGAGACAGCTTTCTTT.

V gene TRBV19 combines with J gene TRBJ1-2, with a weak D call TRBD1 (6 bases). V lost 8 bases and J lost 4, with 11 bases in between. Germline V CDR1 and CDR2: LNHDA, SQIVND (reference sequence). The length of the CDR3 is 12 residues. CDR3 DNA sequence: TGTGCCAGTCAGGACAGAGCCTATGGCTACACCTTC. This translates into CASQDRAYGYTF.

This chain connects TRBV7-2 to TRBJ2-3; 9 bases align to TRBD1. CDR3 size: 16 residues. Trimming removed 5 bases from V and 5 bases from J; junction bases left unmatched: 11. Germline V gives CDR1 SGHTA, CDR2 FQGNSA. The CDR3 spells CASSLQGARALDTQYF. CDR3 DNA sequence: TGTGCCAGCAGCCTACAGGGGGCGCGGGCTTTAGATACGCAGTATTTT.

This chain uses TRBV28 with TRBJ1-2; 11 bases agree with TRBD1. The V segment lost 5 bases and the J segment 2 bases; nucleotides outside the gene matches: 10. The CDR3 is 17 amino acids. Looked up from germline, CDR1 is MDHEN and CDR2 is SYDVKM. CDR3 nucleotide sequence: TGTGCCAGCAGTCAACCGGGACAGGGGGTGAGAAACTATGGCTACACCTTC. Residues: CASSQPGQGVRNYGYTF.

The CDR3 protein is CASSSGQANYGYTF. CDR3 nucleotides: TGCGCCAGCAGCTCCGGACAGGCCAACTATGGCTACACCTTC. This chain links TRBV5-1 with TRBJ1-2; 7 nucleotides agree with TRBD1. The CDR3 length is 14 residues. Germline V gives CDR1 SGHRS, CDR2 YFSETQ. The V gene end was trimmed by 3 bases and the J gene end by 2 bases; junction bases not matched to a gene: 4.

This chain links TRBV12-5 with TRBJ2-1; 7 bases line up with TRBD2. Trimming at V came to 1 base and at J to 4 bases, leaving 13 bases not matched to a gene. Germline V gene lookup returns CDR1 LGHNT and CDR2 FRNRAP. This CDR3 has 18 amino acids. The CDR3, as DNA: TGTGCTAGTGGTTTGGGTGGATCCCGGCTAGCGGCATACAATGAGCAGTTCTTC. It codes for CASGLGGSRLAAYNEQFF.

The CDR3 sequence: CSVEFPGGGEQYF. DNA for the CDR3: TGCAGCGTTGAATTTCCAGGGGGAGGCGAGCAGTACTTC. The chain combines TRBV29-1 with TRBJ2-7, with D perhaps TRBD1 (7 bases). Germline CDR1 reads SQVTM; CDR2 reads ANQGSEA. The V end lost 2 bases, the J end lost 6 bases, and 14 bases lay between the germline ends. The CDR3 spans 13 residues.

This chain uses TRBV3-1 (or the pseudogene TRBV3-2) with TRBJ2-5; 7 bases are a match to TRBD1. This CDR3 contains 14 residues. V lost 0 bases to trimming and J lost 5 bases; unmatched junction nucleotides: 3. Germline CDR1 LGHDT, CDR2 YNNKEL (reference sequence). In DNA form, the CDR3 reads TGTGCCAGCAGCCAAGAAGGGGGCCGGGAGACCCAGTACTTC. It codes for CASSQEGGRETQYF.

This clone was detected a few times. This chain joins TRBV12-3 or TRBV12-4 and TRBJ1-1, with D hard to call. V gave up 6 bases and J gave up 1 base, with 9 bases separating them. The CDR3 spans 13 residues. This CDR3 reads CASRRNRNTEAFF. For the CDR3, the DNA is TGTGCCAGCAGACGCAATAGGAACACTGAAGCTTTCTTT.

This clone was detected only a few times. The rearrangement links TRBV2 to TRBJ1-5; 7 nucleotides align to TRBD1. The V gene's germline CDR1 is SNHLY and CDR2 FYNNEI. J lost 2 bases, V lost 5 bases, and 3 bases had no gene match. CDR3 length equals 14 residues. CDR3 sequence reads: CASSPGGGNQPQHF. The CDR3 nucleotides read TGTGCCAGCAGTCCAGGGGGAGGCAATCAGCCCCAGCATTTT.

This clone was recorded once. The rearrangement links TRBV7-9 to TRBJ2-1; tentatively, D is TRBD1 (5 bases). The ends were cut back, 0 bases at V and 10 bases at J, with 10 bases in the middle. Per the germline V gene, CDR1 is SEHNR and CDR2 is FQNEAQ (reference sequence). The CDR3 length is 13 residues. The CDR3 region is CASSLARVFEQFF. The CDR3 DNA follows: TGTGCCAGCAGCTTAGCCAGGGTATTCGAGCAGTTCTTC.

The J gene is TRBJ2-5, the V gene TRBV5-1, with a possible D match to TRBD2 (8 bases). The germline V gene has CDR1 SGHRS and CDR2 YFSETQ. There are 18 residues in the CDR3. V lost 4 bases and J 4 bases, leaving 26 bases between the germline ends. CDR3 coding DNA: TGCGCCAGCAGCCCTGGACAGGTCACCGGGACTAGAACAGAGACCCAGTACTTC. This gives the protein CASSPGQVTGTRTETQYF.

This clone was detected only once. The J gene is TRBJ2-3, the V gene TRBV27; 9 nucleotides align to TRBD2. This CDR3 is built from 15 residues. V dropped 2 bases and J dropped 2; count of bases not matched to a gene: 2. Germline CDR1 reads MNHEY; CDR2 reads SMNVEV (reference sequence). Written as DNA, the CDR3 is TGTGCCAGCAGTTTAAGACTAGCGGTCACAGATACGCAGTATTTT. It specifies CASSLRLAVTDTQYF.

This rearrangement joins TRBV4-2 to TRBJ1-3, with 7 bases matching TRBD1. Germline lookup yields CDR1 LGHNA and CDR2 YNFKEQ. V lost 1 base and J lost 3; bases outside the gene matches: 6. The CDR3 is made up of 16 amino acids. This chain's CDR3 is CASSQVGGGGGNTIYF. The CDR3 bases are TGTGCCAGCAGCCAAGTTGGAGGGGGCGGTGGAAACACCATATATTTT.

This clone has just a few counts. The rearrangement joins TRBV10-3 to TRBJ2-7; 7 positions match TRBD2. The CDR3 has 13 residues. Germline V gives CDR1 ENHRY, CDR2 SYGVKD. V lost 10 bases and J lost 2; bases outside the gene matches: 8. The CDR3 sequence: CATGAGETYEQYF. CDR3 nucleotide sequence: TGTGCCACCGGGGCGGGAGAGACCTACGAGCAGTACTTC.

The chain combines TRBV19 with TRBJ1-5, with a possible D match to TRBD1 (6 bases). The CDR3 length is 12 residues. V was clipped by 9 bases and J by 4 bases, with 10 bases between them. Per the germline V gene, CDR1 is LNHDA and CDR2 is SQIVND (reference sequence). This chain's CDR3 is CASGTQNQPQHF. The CDR3 nucleotides are TGTGCCAGCGGGACACAGAATCAGCCCCAGCATTTT.